This is a list of T cell receptor beta chains from one sample in a study of blood T cell repertoires in acute mononucleosis. The repertoire was sequenced with immunoSEQ multiplex PCR; TCRdb's copy has only in-frame clones and lacks some. The sample carries fewer than 2,000 clones, over 20% recorded once. This specimen consisted of EBV YVL epitope tetramer+ CD8+ T cells sorted from PBMCs, obtained during convalescence from infectious mononucleosis. The receptors originated from a woman aged 18-35 years with infectious mononucleosis caused by EBV. The conserved cysteine and the conserved F or W are not part of the CDR3 here. Rows may omit the clone size; those that give it use once, few, many or a size class.

>many|TRBV6-6|TRBJ1-1
ASSLGPGTEAF
>many|TRBV5-6|TRBJ2-7
ASSLFQKQGESYEQY
>.|TRBV30|TRBJ1-2
SWAPVGNYGYT
>.|TRBV27|TRBJ1-1
ASSLMNREDDGWVAF
>.|TRBV5-6|TRBJ2-7
ASSYQGSYEQY
>.|TRBV29-1|TRBJ2-1
SVVGQALYNEQF
>medium-sized|TRBV4-3|TRBJ2-5
ASSQDWAGLAGVGSQETQY
>many|TRBV5-5|TRBJ2-7
ASSLGATSRSYEQY
>.|TRBV7-3|.
ASSRGYQTYEQY
>few|TRBV27|TRBJ1-2
ASALGYGYT
>few|TRBV7-2|TRBJ2-5
ASSYSTSGYQETQY
>many|TRBV2|TRBJ1-2
ATLGLGQDGYT
>many|TRBV11-2|TRBJ1-3
ASSLILLSGNTIY
>many|TRBV7-9|TRBJ1-1
ASSPREIGTEAF
>many|TRBV14|TRBJ2-7
ASSWTSSYEQY
>many|TRBV15|TRBJ2-2
ATSMFDGTGELFF
>many|TRBV27|TRBJ1-2
ASSEFLDYYGYT
>few|TRBV29-1|TRBJ2-7
SVGLAGQSSYEQY
>.|TRBV5-1|TRBJ2-7
ASSLAGSSEQY
>.|TRBV28|TRBJ1-5
ASSLPGGAWQPQH
>.|TRBV7-6|TRBJ2-7
ASSAQMEQY
>large|TRBV29-1|TRBJ2-6
SVGVRGESGANVLT
>many|TRBV9|TRBJ1-2
ASALGYGYT
>.|TRBV5-6|TRBJ2-7
ASLSLAGEQY
>many|TRBV7-3|TRBJ1-3
ASSPGVTGNTIY
>many|TRBV4-3|TRBJ2-7
ASSDRDSRSYEQY
>few|TRBV29-1|TRBJ2-1
SVVAGPYNEQF